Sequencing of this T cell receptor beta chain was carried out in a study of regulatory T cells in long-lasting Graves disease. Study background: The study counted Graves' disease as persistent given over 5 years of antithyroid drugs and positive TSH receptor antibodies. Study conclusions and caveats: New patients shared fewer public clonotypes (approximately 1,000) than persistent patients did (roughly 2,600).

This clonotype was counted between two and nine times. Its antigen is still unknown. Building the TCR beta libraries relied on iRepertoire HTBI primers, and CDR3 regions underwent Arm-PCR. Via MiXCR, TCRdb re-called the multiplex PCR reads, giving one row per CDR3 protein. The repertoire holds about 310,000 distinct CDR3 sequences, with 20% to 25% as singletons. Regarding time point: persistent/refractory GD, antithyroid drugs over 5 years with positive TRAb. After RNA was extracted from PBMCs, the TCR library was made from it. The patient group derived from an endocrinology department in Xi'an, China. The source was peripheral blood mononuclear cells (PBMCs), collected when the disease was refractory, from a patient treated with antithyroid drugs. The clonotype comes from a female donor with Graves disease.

The CDR3 bases are TGCAGTGCTAGAGCCAACTCTGGGGCCAACGTCCTGACTTTC. Translating it yields CSARANSGANVLTF. J is TRBJ2-6 and V is TRBV20-1; D not resolved. Germline CDR1 reads DFQATT; CDR2 reads SNEGSKA (reference sequence). CDR3 size: 14 residues. Trimming removed 1 base at V and 0 bases at J, with 4 bases between.